The sequence of this TCR beta chain was determined in a study of cytomegalovirus exposure and HLA in healthy donors (dated 2017 in TCRdb). Regarding the research as a whole: An earlier analysis of some 550 of the donors reported 250 to 300 Gb of sequence data and some 120 million unique TCR beta sequences from about 200 million T cells. Approximately 300 gigabases of sequencing data and approximately 85 million unique TCR sequences were included in an early release covering several hundred HLA-typed donors. Of the approximately 400 genotyped donors, 75% to 85% were placed in the genetic ancestry cluster associated with self-reported Caucasian donors. The aim of the study was to test whether cataloging public T cell receptors could identify signatures of past pathogen exposure. Using immunosequencing, the study profiled T cell repertoires from fewer than 700 subjects and related those repertoires to cytomegalovirus serostatus. A separate validation cohort of roughly 110 different subjects was used in addition to the roughly 670-subject first cohort. To predict cytomegalovirus infection status, the study combined high-throughput TCR immunosequencing, statistical association of individual TCRs with disease status, and machine learning. To study patterns of TCR occurrence, a later analysis re-analyzed previously published TCR beta repertoires from several hundred donors and added high-resolution HLA genotyping. Rather than drawing on any new phenotypic data, the later analysis identified candidate immune exposures from TCR beta sequences and the way those sequences occurred across donors. An earlier analysis of nearly 600 of the donors applied high-throughput TCR beta sequencing to assess whether each TCR beta V gene segment acted as functional or pseudogenic. Donor age, sex, ethnicity and CMV serostatus were compiled together with the repertoire data. A later genetic analysis took genome-wide SNP genotypes for 398 of the 666 donors and used that subset as a discovery cohort. Every repertoire in the discovery cohort had been generated on one and the same sequencing platform. HLA typing covered class I and class II loci at four-digit resolution. Typing coverage varied by locus: roughly 620-640 donors for A, B, C, DRB1 and DQB1; some 520 for DQA1; about 590 for DPA1; roughly 450 for DPB1. Roughly five DR-DQ haplotypes were handled as single units for association and clustering because linkage in the cohort was strong. On average, about 240,000 unique TCR beta nucleotide sequences were sequenced per donor among fewer than 500 genotyped donors of the cohort, with about 19% of those sequences being non-productive. The paper as a whole reports these results and caveats: A cluster of highly shared sequence variants was judged likely to represent a technical artifact of the sequencing pipeline. A later analysis found that most CMV-associated TCR beta chains appeared HLA-restricted, with HLA associations seemingly driven largely by CMV exposure. Presence/absence analyses assumed roughly uniform sequencing depth across donors, an assumption that may not hold. Correlated functional status among segregating V segments might be attributable to linkage disequilibrium, but an unknown experimental factor could not be ruled out. V-gene and J-gene trimming of TCR beta chains was associated with a missense DCLRE1C variant in a later genetic analysis, and the association was replicated in an independent cohort. The only immune exposure information available for the cohort was CMV serostatus. Because HLA typing was missing for some donors at each locus, association tests included only the typed subset. Only TCR beta chains were sequenced in this cohort, and the absence of alpha or paired-chain data limited detectable features. The study gave a list of more than 150 TCR beta chains associated with cytomegalovirus. The classifier was reported to diagnose cytomegalovirus status with high specificity and sensitivity in both the original and validation cohorts. In an earlier analysis of roughly 560 of the donors, most TCR beta V segments were observed in productive rearrangements about 87% or about 30% of the time, broadly matching IMGT annotations. A later analysis found that HLA-associated TCR beta chains were more clonally expanded and had lower generation probabilities than equally common non-associated chains. In vitro tests confirmed that a few of the cytomegalovirus-associated TCR beta chains recognize cytomegalovirus antigens. Assigning TCR associations to individual alleles was difficult when HLA alleles, especially DR and DQ, strongly co-occurred. Because counts were too low, fewer than 20 rarely observed V segments, including chromosome 9 orphons, were excluded from the earlier analysis of some 590 of the donors. At a false discovery rate of 0.05, a later analysis linked under 20,000 TCR beta sequences to specific HLA alleles. A later analysis found that TCR association rates varied across HLA loci, with DRB1 alleles showing the most associated TCRs and HLA-C alleles the fewest. A later genetic analysis reported fewer N-insertions in productive TCRs among donors in an Asian-associated ancestry cluster than the roughly 700-donor mean. A further reported finding was that TCR beta sequences accurately predicted the HLA-A and HLA-B alleles for most subjects in the first cohort. According to the authors, the approach could potentially be generalized to other disease states and immunological phenotypes. While some public TCRs were present in many individuals, most TCR sequences turned up only very rarely across donors. Several of the top co-occurrence clusters appeared to be linked to parvovirus B19, influenza, CMV and Epstein-Barr virus, according to a later analysis.

The cohort comprised fewer than 700 healthy bone marrow donors. All cohort members were sampled while nominally healthy, although unrecorded immune exposures were likely present. The donor tested CMV seronegative, placing the donor among the 350 or so seronegative members of the cohort. A peripheral blood sample was provided by each donor, and peripheral blood mononuclear cells were used for TCR beta sequencing. The Qiagen DNeasy Blood Extraction Kit was used to extract genomic DNA from the blood cell samples. Comment on this clone: Its binding antigen is unknown. Nothing much larger sits one base from this clone, and base qualities are not available.

The method was the immunoSEQ multiplex PCR assay. A mixture of 60 forward primers for TCR Vbeta segments and 13 reverse primers for TCR Jbeta segments was used in the multiplex PCR. The CDR3 region of rearranged TCR beta genes was amplified from genomic DNA with a multiplex PCR assay. The Illumina HiSeq System was used to sequence the amplified TCR beta libraries as 87-base-pair reads. Per the authors' processing: A later analysis counted approximately 76 million unique TCR beta chains across the 650 to 800 repertoires, and 9 million to 14 million of these chains were shared by at least two donors. Raw reads were error-corrected and collapsed into unique sequences by a nearest-neighbor algorithm in which closely related sequences were merged to remove PCR and sequencing errors. To assign V, D and J gene segments, CDR3 sequences were aligned to IMGT reference sequences. For a sequence to be retained, a match of at least six nucleotides was required to both a V gene segment and a J gene segment. A rearrangement counted as productive if the CDR3 had no stop codons and remained in frame with V and J, and every other rearrangement counted as non-productive. Following IMGT convention, CDR3 was defined as the stretch from the second conserved V-encoded cysteine to the conserved J-encoded phenylalanine. In an earlier analysis of approximately 590 of the donors, sequences lacking an unambiguous match to a single V gene segment were excluded. In an earlier analysis of approximately 610 of the donors, V segments were called functional above 56.7% productive rearrangements and were called segregating when the between-donor standard deviation exceeded 5%. A statistical classification framework was developed to diagnose cytomegalovirus status using the catalog of TCR beta chain sequences. In a later analysis, TCR nucleotide sequences were compared against IMGT/GENE-DB human TR gene sequences so that V and J genes could be assigned. Using the TCRdist pipeline, a later analysis assigned CDR3 sequences along with most-parsimonious VDJ recombination scenarios. In a later analysis, each TCR beta chain was defined by its CDR3 amino acid sequence together with its V-gene family, and reads lacking a unique V-gene family were excluded. A later analysis removed nearly 600 highly shared, low-generation-probability nucleotide sequences to deal with suspected cross-contamination and a sequencing artifact. In a later analysis, a clonal expansion index for each public chain was calculated from normalized within-repertoire ranks of inferred template counts. In a later analysis, generation probabilities were computed using a VDJ recombination model fitted to out-of-frame rearrangements, and the results were checked against IGoR. Hypergeometric tests were used in a later analysis to score TCR-TCR, TCR-HLA and TCR-CMV co-occurrence, with a repertoire-size bias correction applied to the TCR pairs. In a later analysis, false discovery rates were estimated by permuting HLA or CMV assignments 20 times. In a later analysis, co-occurring TCRs were grouped using DBSCAN, with TCRdist sequence similarity added in when clustering inside HLA-allele-positive subsets. Co-occurrence clustering excluded repertoires with fewer than 30,000 or more than 120,000 public chains, plus five with anomalous nucleotide sharing. Not all clones reach the TCRdb copy of this immuneACCESS table, which keeps in-frame sequences only. Checked studies attribute under half of the gap to unresolved V genes and leave the rest unexplained. Clone size and the V and J calls come from that table; the DNA yielded D and trimming. The sample data list 130,000 to 150,000 clones, and roughly 10% of these were observed just once. The ten largest clones capture over 1.5% of the sample.

The receptor's source is a male donor in good health and CMV-seronegative. Sequencing was carried out using PBMCs.

This receptor has the CDR3 CASSLTSGGELFF. DNA sequence: TGTGCCAGCAGCTTAACTTCCGGCGGGGAGCTGTTTTTT. The V gene is TRBV7-9 and the J gene is TRBJ2-2; the D gene cannot be resolved reliably. Relative to germline, V is 2 bases shorter and J is 7 bases shorter, with 8 bases between their ends. As encoded in the germline V gene (reference sequence), CDR1 is SEHNR while CDR2 is FQNEAQ. The CDR3 numbers 13 residues from cysteine through phenylalanine. The read is trimmed to its CDR3 DNA, 39 bases read in frame from base 1.